This T cell receptor beta chain was sequenced for a study of Ad26.COV2.S vaccination and SARS-CoV-2 variants. Study at large: As a participant in COV1001, the donor was in the Ad26.COV2.S trial arm. Findings and caveats of the study: Recipients of vaccine and of placebo showed similar breadth of their non-spike TCR repertoires.

V was trimmed by 5 bases and J by 3 bases, leaving 11 bases between them. From germline, CDR1 is MNHNY and CDR2 SVGAGI (reference sequence). This CDR3 has 13 amino acids. Of note for this clone: The antigen is unknown.

Data came from immunoSEQ multiplex PCR; TCRdb stores just in-frame clones and leaves some out. The sample has just under 250,000 clones, 88% seen once; the top ten hold around 10%. Noted treatment: around 19 received Ad26.COV2.S at low or high dose, single or two shots; 5 received placebo; per-sample allocation not given. Vaccine and placebo recipients were sampled on day 63 after the first injection. The receptor was derived from a person aged 18-60 years who received the Ad26.COV2.S COVID-19 vaccine or a placebo. Sequenced here: peripheral blood, sampled in a trial of Ad26.COV2.S vaccine versus placebo. The V call is TRBV6-6, the J call TRBJ2-7; D is perhaps TRBD1 (6 bases). The CDR3 here is CASSTIQGYEQYF. The CDR3 DNA reads TGTGCCAGCAGTACGATACAGGGCTACGAGCAGTACTTC.